The present TCR beta chain was sequenced within a study of cytomegalovirus exposure and HLA in healthy donors. Study background: A previous analysis identified approximately 120 million unique TCR beta sequences derived from roughly 180 million T cells.

Primers for the PCR totalled 60 Vbeta and 13 Jbeta. The repertoire was sequenced with immunoSEQ multiplex PCR; TCRdb's copy has only in-frame clones and lacks some. The sample shows approximately 150,000 clones, roughly three quarters of them seen only once. Per the germline V gene, CDR1 is KGHSH and CDR2 is LQKENI. The CDR3 is 19 amino acids. The J segment lost 0 bases and the V segment lost 1 base, leaving 11 bases of the junction unmatched. Sequenced sample: PBMCs. The chain is built from TRBV18 and TRBJ2-3, with TRBD2 matching over 9 bases. The receptor was isolated from a man aged 55 to 70 in good health and CMV-seronegative. CDR3 coding DNA: TGTGCCAGCTCACCACGAACGGCCCTAGCGGGACCGAGCACAGATACGCAGTATTTT. Protein: CASSPRTALAGPSTDTQYF.